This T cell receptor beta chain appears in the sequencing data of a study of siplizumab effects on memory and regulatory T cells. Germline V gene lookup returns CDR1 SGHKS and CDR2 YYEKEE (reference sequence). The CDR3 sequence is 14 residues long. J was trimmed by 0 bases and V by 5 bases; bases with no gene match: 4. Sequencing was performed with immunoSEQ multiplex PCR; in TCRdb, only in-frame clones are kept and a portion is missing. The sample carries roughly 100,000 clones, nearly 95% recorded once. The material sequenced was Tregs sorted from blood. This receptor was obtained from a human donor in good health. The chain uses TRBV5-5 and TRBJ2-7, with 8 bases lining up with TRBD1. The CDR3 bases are TGTGCCAGCAGGCAGACAGGGGACTCCTACGAGCAGTACTTC. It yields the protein CASRQTGDSYEQYF.